The next 12 T cell receptor beta chains were all read from a single sample in a study of shared clonotypes between healthy human individuals. Only in-frame clones appear in the TCRdb table, and some are missing; sequencing was by immunoSEQ multiplex PCR. This sample yields roughly 600,000 clones, of which about 98% are seen a single time; 0.3% belongs to the top ten. Naive CD8 cells lacked CD45RO, underwent positive selection for CCR7 and left out terminally differentiated effector memory CD45RA+ cells. Sequences were obtained from naive CD8+ T cells sorted from blood. Receptors originate from a man younger than 45 in good health.

The CDR3 bases are TGTGCCAGCAGCCCCCCGCTGGCTGAAGGATACGAGCAGTACTTC. Translated, it gives CASSPPLAEGYEQYF. The chain carries TRBV7-9 and TRBJ2-7; D gene ambiguous. V lost 5 bases and J lost 4, with 18 bases in between. The CDR3 runs 15 residues. Germline V CDR1 and CDR2: SEHNR, FQNEAQ (reference sequence).

In nucleotides, the CDR3 is TGTGCCAGCAGTGAATGGGGACGGGGACAGGGGGCCTACGAGCAGTACTTC. It yields the protein CASSEWGRGQGAYEQYF. The chain couples TRBV6-1 to TRBJ2-7, with 11 bases that match TRBD1. V shed 2 bases and J 2 bases; nucleotides not matched to a gene: 8. Germline-derived CDR1 and CDR2 are MNHNS and SASEGT. The CDR3 contains 17 residues.

The chain employs TRBV7-6 and TRBJ2-3; 13 bases map to TRBD2. The CDR3 sequence is 16 residues long. Per the germline V gene, CDR1 is SGHVS and CDR2 is FNYEAQ. V lost 5 bases, J lost 3 bases, and 5 bases stayed unmatched. The DNA of the CDR3 is TGTGCCAGCAGCCCTCGGACTAGCGGGAGTACAGATACGCAGTATTTT. It encodes CASSPRTSGSTDTQYF.

The chain couples TRBV29-1 to TRBJ2-3, with 7 bases lining up with TRBD2. CDR1 is SQVTM, CDR2 ANQGSEA, per germline. Trimming took 3 bases from V and 4 from J; bases not matched to a gene: 7. This CDR3 comprises 14 residues. The CDR3 sequence: CSVEGSGLADTQYF. For the CDR3, the DNA is TGCAGCGTTGAGGGTAGCGGGTTAGCAGATACGCAGTATTTT.

CDR3: CASEQGLRQYF. The CDR3 DNA reads TGTGCCAGTGAGCAGGGCCTTAGGCAGTATTTT. The chain has TRBV19 and TRBJ2-3; weak D call: TRBD1 (5 bases). The CDR3 contains 11 residues. The germline CDR1 and CDR2 sequences are LNHDA and SQIVND (reference sequence). Trimming stripped 8 bases from V and 11 bases from J, with 14 bases between.

This rearrangement joins TRBV11-3 to TRBJ2-7; the D gene is possibly TRBD2 (5 bases). Germline V gene lookup returns CDR1 SGHNT and CDR2 YENEEA. The CDR3 consists of 15 residues. V lost 4 bases and J 0 bases, leaving 13 bases between the germline ends. CDR3 sequence (DNA): TGTGCCAGCAGCTCCTCGGCGGGTCCCTCCTACGAGCAGTACTTC. It is translated as CASSSSAGPSYEQYF. Together with reference TRBV11-3 and TRBJ2-7, the CDR3 gives the full variable domain: EAGVVQSPRYKIIEKKQPVAFWCNPISGHNTLYWYLQNLGQGPELLIRYENEEAVDDSQLPKDRFSAERLKGVDSTLKIQPAELGDSAVYLCASSSSAGPSYEQYFGPGTRLTVT.

The gene calls are TRBV5-1 and TRBJ2-7; 7 bases are a match to TRBD1. This CDR3 has 14 amino acids. The J segment lost 4 bases and the V segment lost 2 bases, leaving 6 bases of the junction unmatched. Germline assignment: CDR1 SGHRS and CDR2 YFSETQ. This CDR3 is CASSFRGIRYEQYF. The CDR3 DNA reads TGCGCCAGCAGCTTCAGGGGGATAAGATACGAGCAGTACTTC.

This rearrangement joins TRBV9 to TRBJ2-3; D not resolved. Looked up from germline, CDR1 is SGDLS and CDR2 is YYNGEE. CDR3 size: 16 residues. The ends were cut back, 0 bases at V and 1 base at J, with 12 bases in the middle. The CDR3 reads CASSVGSTLGTDTQYF. DNA for the CDR3: TGTGCCAGCAGCGTAGGGTCAACCTTGGGCACAGATACGCAGTATTTT.

The rearrangement uses TRBV15 and TRBJ2-7, with D tentatively TRBD2 (6 bases). V was trimmed by 1 base and J by 3 bases, leaving 16 bases between them. This CDR3 spans 16 amino acids. Germline V gene data show CDR1 as LNHNV and CDR2 as YYDKDF (reference sequence). CDR3 sequence (DNA): TGTGCCACCAGCAGAGCGCGGGGCAGAGCAATCTACGAGCAGTACTTC. Protein: CATSRARGRAIYEQYF.

This chain uses TRBV14 with TRBJ2-7, with a possible D match to TRBD2 (5 bases). Germline V CDR1 and CDR2: SGHDN, FVKESK. The CDR3 has 14 amino acids. The V gene lost 1 base and the J gene lost 6 bases, with 13 bases spanning the gap. The CDR3 reads CASSQGLATGEQYF. DNA for the CDR3: TGTGCCAGCAGCCAAGGGCTAGCTACCGGCGAGCAGTACTTC.

V gene TRBV19 combines with J gene TRBJ1-5; perhaps TRBD1 as D (6 bases). The CDR3 is 14 amino acids. Germline loops: CDR1 LNHDA, CDR2 SQIVND (reference sequence). V lost 6 bases and J lost 0, with 9 bases in between. CDR3 in amino acids: CASRYRASNQPQHF. CDR3 nucleotide sequence: TGTGCCAGTAGGTACAGGGCTAGCAATCAGCCCCAGCATTTT.

This chain uses TRBV6-1 with TRBJ1-4, with TRBD1 identical over 10 bases. This CDR3 comprises 15 residues. The germline gives CDR1 MNHNS, CDR2 SASEGT. The V gene end was trimmed by 4 bases and the J gene end by 7 bases; junction bases not matched to a gene: 6. The CDR3 DNA reads as TGTGCCAGCAGTGGGGACAGGGGACTAGGTGAAAAACTGTTTTTT. This codes for CASSGDRGLGEKLFF.